Listed here is a single T cell receptor beta chain. As handled by the study authors: Amplification of reference gene primers was used by the study to estimate nucleated cell counts. Data came from immunoSEQ multiplex PCR; TCRdb stores just in-frame clones and leaves some out. V and J calls and clone size are those listed in that table; D and trimming were worked out from the DNA. The sample records approximately 210,000 clones, about 88% being singletons. This entry belongs to a study of blood T cell repertoires in COVID-19. The wider study: COVID-19 samples collected from the United States, Italy and Spain covered acute and convalescent phases. Sources were T cells, B-cell-depleted T cells, or PBMCs; the material itself was cDNA or gDNA.

V lost 0 bases, J lost 1 base, and 9 bases lay in between. CDR1 is SNHLY, CDR2 FYNNEI, per germline. The CDR3 runs to 15 residues. Sequenced: peripheral blood. J is TRBJ1-1 and V is TRBV2; no firm D call. The TCR sequence derives from a man between 40 and 49 years old with active or convalescent COVID-19. The CDR3 loop reads CASSEAEGANTEAFF. CDR3 coding DNA: TGTGCCAGCAGTGAAGCGGAGGGCGCGAACACTGAAGCTTTCTTT.